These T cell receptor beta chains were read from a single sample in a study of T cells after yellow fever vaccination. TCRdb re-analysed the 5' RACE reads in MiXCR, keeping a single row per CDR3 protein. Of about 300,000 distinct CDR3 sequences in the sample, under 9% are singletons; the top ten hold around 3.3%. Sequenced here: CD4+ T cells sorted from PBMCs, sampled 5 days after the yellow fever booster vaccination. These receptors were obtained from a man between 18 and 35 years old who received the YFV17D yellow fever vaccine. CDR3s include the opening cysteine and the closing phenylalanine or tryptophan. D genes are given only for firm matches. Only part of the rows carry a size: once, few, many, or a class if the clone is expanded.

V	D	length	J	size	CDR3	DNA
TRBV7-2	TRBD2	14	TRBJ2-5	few	CASSPAPGGETQYF	TGTGCCAGCAGCCCGGCCCCGGGGGGAGAGACCCAGTACTTC
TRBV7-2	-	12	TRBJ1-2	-	CASSPSNYVYTF	TGTGCCAGCAGCCCCTCTAACTATGTCTACACCTTC
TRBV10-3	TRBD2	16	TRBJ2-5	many	CAISERAGGSQETQYF	TGTGCCATCAGTGAGAGGGCGGGGGGGTCCCAAGAGACCCAGTACTTC
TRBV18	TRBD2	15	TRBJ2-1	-	CASAGTSGEYREQFF	TGTGCCAGCGCCGGGACTAGCGGGGAATATCGTGAGCAGTTCTTC
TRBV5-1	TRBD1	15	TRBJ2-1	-	CASSLDLNRGNEQFF	TGCGCCAGCAGCTTGGATCTGAACAGGGGGAATGAGCAGTTCTTC
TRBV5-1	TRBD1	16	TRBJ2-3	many	CASSAAGTGAADTQYF	TGCGCCAGCAGCGCCGCCGGGACAGGGGCGGCAGATACGCAGTATTTT
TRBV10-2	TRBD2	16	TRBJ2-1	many	CASSAFGSGGEGEQFF	TGCGCCAGCAGTGCTTTTGGAAGCGGGGGTGAGGGTGAGCAGTTCTTC
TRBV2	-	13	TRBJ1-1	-	CASPTGMNTEAFF	TGTGCCAGCCCAACAGGCATGAACACTGAAGCTTTCTTT
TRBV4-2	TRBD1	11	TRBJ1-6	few	CASSLQGGLHF	TGTGCCAGCAGCCTACAGGGGGGTCTCCACTTT
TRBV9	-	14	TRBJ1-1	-	CASSPRTLNTEAFF	TGTGCCAGCAGCCCTAGGACTCTGAACACTGAAGCTTTCTTT
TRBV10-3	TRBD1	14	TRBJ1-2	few	CAIRGTGHNYGYTF	TGTGCCATCAGAGGGACAGGACATAACTATGGCTACACCTTC
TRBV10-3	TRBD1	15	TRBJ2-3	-	CAIRSAGGSTDTQYF	TGTGCCATCAGGAGTGCAGGGGGCTCCACAGATACGCAGTATTTT
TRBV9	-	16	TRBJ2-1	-	CASSVGGPSSYNEQFF	TGTGCCAGCAGCGTAGGCGGGCCGAGCTCCTACAATGAGCAGTTCTTC
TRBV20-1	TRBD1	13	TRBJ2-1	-	CSASRDRVDEQFF	TGCAGTGCTAGCCGGGACAGGGTCGATGAGCAGTTCTTC
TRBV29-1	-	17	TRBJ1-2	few	CSVEVWQATKVGLGYTF	TGCAGCGTTGAAGTGTGGCAGGCTACCAAGGTGGGCCTAGGCTACACCTTC
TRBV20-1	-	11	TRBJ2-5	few	CSATGEETQYF	TGCAGTGCTACAGGGGAAGAGACCCAGTACTTC
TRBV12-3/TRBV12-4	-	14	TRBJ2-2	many	CASSYRVGTGELFF	TGTGCCAGCAGTTACAGGGTGGGGACCGGGGAGCTGTTTTTT
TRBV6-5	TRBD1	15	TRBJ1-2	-	CASTQGGAVNYGYTF	TGTGCCAGCACCCAGGGGGGGGCGGTCAACTATGGCTACACCTTC
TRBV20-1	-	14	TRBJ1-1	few	CSARSAGRYTEAFF	TGCAGTGCTAGATCGGCAGGACGATACACTGAAGCTTTCTTT
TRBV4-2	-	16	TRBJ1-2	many	CASSRPFPKADYGYTF	TGTGCCAGCAGCCGCCCCTTCCCTAAGGCTGACTATGGCTACACCTTC
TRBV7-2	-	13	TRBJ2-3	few	CANDGTPGRSQYF	TGTGCCAACGACGGGACTCCCGGGCGATCGCAGTATTTT
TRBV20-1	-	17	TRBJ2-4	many	CSARSSPGGALQNIQYF	TGCAGTGCTAGATCCTCACCTGGGGGCGCGTTACAAAACATTCAGTACTTC
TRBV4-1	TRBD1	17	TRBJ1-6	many	CASSQPRTGQHNSPLHF	TGCGCCAGCAGCCAACCTCGGACAGGGCAGCATAATTCACCCCTCCACTTT
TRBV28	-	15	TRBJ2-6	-	CASSDQGGRANVLTF	TGTGCCAGCAGTGATCAGGGAGGCCGGGCCAACGTCCTGACTTTC
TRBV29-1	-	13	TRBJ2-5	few	CSVGGGYRETQYF	TGCAGCGTTGGGGGGGGCTACAGAGAGACCCAGTACTTC
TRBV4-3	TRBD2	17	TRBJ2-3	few	CASSQDLSTSGEDTQYF	TGCGCCAGCAGCCAAGATCTGTCGACTAGCGGGGAGGATACGCAGTATTTT
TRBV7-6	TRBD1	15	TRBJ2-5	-	CASSLAGTVGGTQYF	TGTGCCAGCAGCTTAGCGGGGACAGTTGGGGGGACCCAGTACTTC
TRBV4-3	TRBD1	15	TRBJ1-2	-	CASSQDPQGDLFYTF	TGCGCCAGCAGCCAAGATCCACAGGGGGACTTGTTCTACACCTTC
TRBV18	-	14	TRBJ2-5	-	CASSPLTQGETQYF	TGTGCCAGCTCACCACTCACTCAGGGAGAGACCCAGTACTTC
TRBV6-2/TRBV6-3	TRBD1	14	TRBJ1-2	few	CASSPRTGHYGYTF	TGTGCCAGCAGTCCCCGGACAGGACACTATGGCTACACCTTC
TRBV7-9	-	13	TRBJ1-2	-	CASRPEGEVGYTF	TGTGCCAGCAGGCCCGAAGGGGAGGTCGGCTACACCTTC